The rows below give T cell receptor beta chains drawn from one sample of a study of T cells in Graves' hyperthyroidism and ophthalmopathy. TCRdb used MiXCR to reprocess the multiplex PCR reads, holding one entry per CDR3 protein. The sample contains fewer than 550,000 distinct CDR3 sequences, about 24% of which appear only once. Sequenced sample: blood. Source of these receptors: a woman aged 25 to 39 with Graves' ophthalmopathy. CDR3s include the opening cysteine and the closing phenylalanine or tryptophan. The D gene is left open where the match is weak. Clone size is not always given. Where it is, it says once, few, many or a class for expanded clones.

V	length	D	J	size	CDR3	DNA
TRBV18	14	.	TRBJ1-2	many	CASSPGNFNYGYTF	TGTGCCAGCTCACCAGGAAATTTTAACTATGGCTACACCTTC
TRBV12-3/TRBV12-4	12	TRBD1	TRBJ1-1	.	CASRPGQYEAFF	TGTGCCAGCAGACCGGGACAGTATGAAGCTTTCTTT
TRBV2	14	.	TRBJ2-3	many	CASNLQGGTDTQYF	TGTGCCAGCAACCTACAGGGAGGCACAGATACGCAGTATTTT
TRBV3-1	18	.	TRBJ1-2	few	CASSQGLGRGDSNYGYTF	TGTGCCAGCAGCCAAGGGTTAGGCAGGGGTGATTCTAACTATGGCTACACCTTC
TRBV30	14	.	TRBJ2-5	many	CAWSFGRDQETQYF	TGTGCCTGGAGTTTCGGCAGGGACCAAGAGACCCAGTACTTC
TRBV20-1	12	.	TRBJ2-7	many	CSASLDYYEQYF	TGCAGTGCTAGTCTAGATTACTACGAGCAGTACTTC
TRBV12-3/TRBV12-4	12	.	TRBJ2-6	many	CASSPPANVLTF	TGTGCCAGCAGTCCACCGGCCAACGTCCTGACTTTC
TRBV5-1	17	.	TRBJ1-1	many	CASSLLGDDALNTEAFF	TGCGCCAGCAGCCTCTTGGGGGACGATGCTCTGAACACTGAAGCTTTCTTT
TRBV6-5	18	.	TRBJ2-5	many	CASSYLGPTLGVEETQYF	TGTGCCAGCAGTTATCTAGGACCAACCCTGGGGGTAGAAGAGACCCAGTACTTC
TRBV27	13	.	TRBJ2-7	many	CASSPGASYEQYF	TGTGCCAGCAGTCCAGGGGCTTCCTACGAGCAGTACTTC
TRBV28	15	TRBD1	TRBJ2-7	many	CASSSAGTGSYEQYF	TGTGCCAGCAGTTCCGCCGGGACAGGGTCCTACGAGCAGTACTTC
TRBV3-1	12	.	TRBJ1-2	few	CASSHGGWGYTF	TGTGCCAGCAGCCACGGGGGTTGGGGCTACACCTTC
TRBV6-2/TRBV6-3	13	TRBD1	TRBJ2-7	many	CASGGQLLLEQYF	TGTGCCAGCGGGGGACAGCTCCTCTTAGAGCAGTACTTC
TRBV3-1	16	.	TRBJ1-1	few	CASSQARQTGNTEAFF	TGTGCCAGCAGCCAAGCTCGACAGACAGGAAACACTGAAGCTTTCTTT
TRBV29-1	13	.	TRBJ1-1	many	CSSVWGAGTEAFF	TGCAGCAGCGTATGGGGGGCTGGGACTGAAGCTTTCTTT
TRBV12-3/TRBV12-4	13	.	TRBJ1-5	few	CASRNDDNQPQHF	TGTGCCAGCAGAAACGACGACAATCAGCCCCAGCATTTT
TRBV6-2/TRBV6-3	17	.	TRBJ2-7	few	CASSSSVNRVSSYEQYF	TGTGCCAGCAGTTCAAGCGTCAACAGGGTTAGCTCCTACGAGCAGTACTTC
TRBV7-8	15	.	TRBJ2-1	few	CASTDDWSSYNEKFF	TGTGCCAGCACCGATGACTGGAGCTCCTACAATGAGAAGTTCTTC
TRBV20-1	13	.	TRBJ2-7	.	CSASPGTPYEQYF	TGCAGTGCTAGCCCCGGGACACCTTACGAGCAGTACTTC
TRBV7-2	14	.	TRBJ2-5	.	CASSKGSLLETQYF	TGTGCCAGCAGCAAGGGATCTCTATTGGAGACCCAGTACTTC
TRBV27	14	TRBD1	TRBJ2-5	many	CASSPRQGSETQYF	TGTGCCAGCAGTCCACGACAGGGGTCGGAGACCCAGTACTTC
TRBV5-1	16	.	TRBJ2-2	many	CASSYVPGDNTGELFF	TGCGCCAGCAGCTATGTTCCAGGGGACAACACCGGGGAGCTGTTTTTT
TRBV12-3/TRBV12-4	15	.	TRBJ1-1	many	CASSRILRVNTEAFF	TGTGCCAGCAGTCGAATTTTGAGGGTAAACACTGAAGCTTTCTTT
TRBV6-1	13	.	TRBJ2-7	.	CASSPDRLYEQYF	TGTGCCAGCAGTCCGGACCGTCTCTACGAGCAGTACTTC
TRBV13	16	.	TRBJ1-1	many	CASSSAPRGLNTEAFF	TGTGCCAGCAGTTCCGCCCCACGAGGACTGAACACTGAAGCTTTCTTT
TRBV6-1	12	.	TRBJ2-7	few	CATYSLNYEQYF	TGTGCCACCTACTCACTGAACTACGAGCAGTACTTC
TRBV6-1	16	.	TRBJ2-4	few	CASSDRGPIAKNIQYF	TGTGCCAGCAGTGACCGGGGCCCAATAGCCAAAAACATTCAGTACTTC
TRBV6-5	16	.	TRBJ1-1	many	CASSYYTGTVNTEAFF	TGTGCCAGCAGTTACTATACCGGGACGGTGAACACTGAAGCTTTCTTT
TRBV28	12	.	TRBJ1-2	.	CASRLANYGYTF	TGTGCCAGCAGACTCGCTAACTATGGCTACACCTTC
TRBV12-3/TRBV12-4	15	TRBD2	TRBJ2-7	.	CASSFTGEGYYEQYF	TGTGCCAGCAGTTTCACGGGGGAGGGCTACTACGAGCAGTACTTC
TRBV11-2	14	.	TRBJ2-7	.	CASSVIRGRDEQYF	TGTGCCAGCAGCGTTATTAGGGGGAGGGACGAGCAGTACTTC
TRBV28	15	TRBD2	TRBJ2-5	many	CASSFSLAGGETQYF	TGTGCCAGCAGTTTTAGTCTAGCGGGAGGAGAGACCCAGTACTTC
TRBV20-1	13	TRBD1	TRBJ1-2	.	CSASRQGGYGYTF	TGCAGTGCAAGTCGACAGGGCGGCTATGGCTACACCTTC
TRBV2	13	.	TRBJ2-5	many	CASYGGTQETQYF	TGTGCCAGCTATGGGGGGACTCAAGAGACCCAGTACTTC
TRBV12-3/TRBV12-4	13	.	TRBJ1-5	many	CASSLGRNQPQHF	TGTGCCAGCAGTTTGGGCAGAAATCAGCCCCAGCATTTT
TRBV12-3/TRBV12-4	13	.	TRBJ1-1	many	CASSSRLATEAFF	TGTGCCAGCAGTAGTAGATTAGCCACTGAAGCTTTCTTT
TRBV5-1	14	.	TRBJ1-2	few	CASSPGLARYGYTF	TGCGCCAGCAGCCCTGGCCTAGCGCGCTATGGCTACACCTTC
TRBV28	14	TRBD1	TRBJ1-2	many	CASREPGQFYGYTF	TGTGCCAGCCGCGAACCGGGACAGTTCTATGGCTACACCTTC
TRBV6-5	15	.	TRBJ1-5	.	CASSYDWGPYQPQHF	TGTGCCAGCAGTTATGATTGGGGGCCGTATCAGCCCCAGCATTTT
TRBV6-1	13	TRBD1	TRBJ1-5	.	CASRGTGGQPQHF	TGTGCCAGCAGGGGGACAGGCGGACAGCCCCAGCATTTT
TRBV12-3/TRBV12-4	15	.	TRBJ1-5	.	CAPLAWDYSNQPQHF	TGTGCCCCCCTCGCTTGGGATTATAGCAATCAGCCCCAGCATTTT
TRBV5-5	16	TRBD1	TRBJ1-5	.	CASSSRPGQGNQPQHF	TGTGCCAGCAGCTCGCGACCGGGACAGGGCAATCAGCCCCAGCATTTT
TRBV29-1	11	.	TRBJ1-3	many	CSVGSGNTIYF	TGCAGCGTTGGATCCGGAAACACCATATATTTT
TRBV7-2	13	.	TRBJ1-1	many	CASSLIWGAEAFF	TGTGCCAGCAGCTTAATCTGGGGAGCTGAAGCTTTCTTT
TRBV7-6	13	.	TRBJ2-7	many	CASSLAQPYEQYF	TGTGCCAGCAGCTTAGCACAGCCCTACGAGCAGTACTTC
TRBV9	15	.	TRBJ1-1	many	CASSVEGTQDTEAFF	TGTGCCAGCAGCGTTGAGGGGACGCAGGACACTGAAGCTTTCTTT
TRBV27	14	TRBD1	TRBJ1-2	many	CASSLYGTGLGYTF	TGTGCCAGCAGTTTATACGGGACAGGGCTTGGCTACACCTTC
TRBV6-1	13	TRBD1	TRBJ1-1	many	CASSQQGATEAFF	TGTGCCAGCAGTCAACAGGGGGCCACTGAAGCTTTCTTT
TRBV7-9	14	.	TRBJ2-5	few	CASSLGTTKETQYF	TGTGCCAGCAGCTTAGGGACGACAAAAGAGACCCAGTACTTC
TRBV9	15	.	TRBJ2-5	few	CASSVGWTAQGTQYF	TGTGCCAGCAGCGTAGGGTGGACAGCCCAGGGGACCCAGTACTTC
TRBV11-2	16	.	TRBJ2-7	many	CASSKGLGRDSYEQYF	TGTGCCAGCAGCAAAGGACTGGGACGGGACTCCTACGAGCAGTACTTC
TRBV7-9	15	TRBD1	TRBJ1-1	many	CASSPGQLMNTEAFF	TGTGCCAGCAGCCCGGGACAGCTCATGAACACTGAAGCTTTCTTT
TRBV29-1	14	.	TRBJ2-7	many	CSASWRNKPYEQYF	TGCAGCGCGTCTTGGAGGAACAAGCCCTACGAGCAGTACTTC
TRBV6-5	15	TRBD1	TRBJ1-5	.	CASSTSGGVGQPQHF	TGTGCCAGCAGCACGTCAGGGGGCGTTGGTCAGCCCCAGCATTTT
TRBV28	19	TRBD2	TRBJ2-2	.	CASSLERTSGGLNTGELFF	TGTGCCAGCAGTTTAGAGAGGACTAGCGGGGGGCTGAACACCGGGGAGCTGTTTTTT